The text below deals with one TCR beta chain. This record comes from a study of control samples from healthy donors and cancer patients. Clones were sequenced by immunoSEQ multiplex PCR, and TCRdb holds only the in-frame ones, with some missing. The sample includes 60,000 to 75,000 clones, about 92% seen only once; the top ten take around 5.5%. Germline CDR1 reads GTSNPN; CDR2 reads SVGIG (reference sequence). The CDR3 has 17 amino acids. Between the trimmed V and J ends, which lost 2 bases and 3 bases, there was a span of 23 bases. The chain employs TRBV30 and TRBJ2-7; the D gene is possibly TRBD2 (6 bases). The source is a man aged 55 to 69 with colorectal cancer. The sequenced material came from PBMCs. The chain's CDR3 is CAWSRGGGIRWVYEQYF. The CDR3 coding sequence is TGTGCCTGGAGTAGGGGAGGAGGGATTCGCTGGGTCTACGAGCAGTACTTC.